The 14 T cell receptor beta chains listed next were all sequenced from one sample in a study of monozygotic twins with inflammatory bowel disease. TCRdb reprocessed the 5' RACE reads and keeps a single row for each CDR3 protein, giving no DNA. This repertoire includes some 170,000 distinct CDR3 sequences. Input material: blood. All receptors derive from a human donor with ulcerative colitis or Crohn's disease, or a healthy co-twin of an affected twin (not recorded which).

This chain joins TRBV29-1 and TRBJ2-7; there is no DNA to check the TCRdb D call of TRBD2. The CDR3 spans 13 residues. CDR1 and CDR2 (germline): SQVTM, ANQGSEA. CDR3 sequence reads: CSVEGLAGYEQYF.

This chain links TRBV7-3 with TRBJ2-6; TCRdb's D call, TRBD1, is unchecked because there is no DNA. The CDR3 is made up of 16 amino acids. The germline V gene has CDR1 SGHTA and CDR2 FQGTGA. CDR3 amino acids: CASSSREVTGANVLTF.

The J gene is TRBJ2-7, the V gene TRBV3-1; lacking DNA, the TRBD2 call made by TCRdb goes unchecked. The CDR3 spans 14 residues. Germline loops: CDR1 LGHDT, CDR2 YNNKEL (reference sequence). This CDR3 is CASSQGTRSYEQYF.

The chain joins TRBV7-3 to TRBJ1-3. The CDR3 covers 13 residues. Germline V gene sequence: CDR1 SGHTA, CDR2 FQGTGA. CDR3 amino acids: CASSLKDGNTIYF.

The chain combines TRBV5-1 with TRBJ2-6. The CDR3 covers 17 residues. CDR1 is SGHRS and CDR2 is YFSETQ in the germline V gene. This CDR3 reads CASSLPSRGAGANVLTF.

The chain couples TRBV4-3 to TRBJ1-5; checking the TCRdb D call of TRBD1 is not possible without DNA. Germline lookup yields CDR1 LGHNA and CDR2 YSLEER. This CDR3 is built from 13 residues. CDR3 residues: CASSAQVHQPQHF.

This chain uses TRBV7-2 with TRBJ2-1; no DNA is available, so the TRBD2 call from TCRdb remains unchecked. Germline assignment: CDR1 SGHTA and CDR2 FQGNSA. The length of the CDR3 is 13 residues. CDR3 loop: CASSARGSFEQFF.

V gene TRBV18 combines with J gene TRBJ2-7. Germline V gene sequence: CDR1 KGHSH, CDR2 LQKENI. The CDR3 has 14 amino acids. This CDR3 reads CASSPPSRTDEQYF.

V gene TRBV28 combines with J gene TRBJ2-3; the TCRdb D gene call, TRBD2, has no DNA to confirm it. The CDR3 is made up of 15 amino acids. Germline loops: CDR1 MDHEN, CDR2 SYDVKM. The CDR3 here is CASSLSRLVGDTQYF.

The J gene is TRBJ1-1, the V gene TRBV5-1; the D call from TCRdb, TRBD1, cannot be confirmed without DNA. The germline V gene has CDR1 SGHRS and CDR2 YFSETQ. The length of the CDR3 is 15 residues. This chain's CDR3 is CASSSSGALNTEAFF.

V gene TRBV20-1 combines with J gene TRBJ2-3. The V gene's germline CDR1 is DFQATT and CDR2 SNEGSKA (reference sequence). The CDR3 has 14 amino acids. CDR3 in amino acids: CSALRFGRTDTQYF.

The chain links TRBV20-1 to TRBJ2-3; no DNA is available, so the TRBD1 call from TCRdb remains unchecked. The CDR3 is 13 amino acids. CDR1 DFQATT and CDR2 SNEGSKA come from the germline V gene (reference sequence). The CDR3 spells CSAPLDWADTQYF.

The chain has TRBV29-1 and TRBJ2-5; TCRdb reports TRBD1, a call that lacks DNA to check it against. The CDR3 consists of 12 residues. Germline V gene lookup returns CDR1 SQVTM and CDR2 ANQGSEA. CDR3 protein: CSVGRGSATQYF. Using reference TRBV29-1 and TRBJ2-5 for the parts outside the CDR3, the full variable domain is SAVISQKPSRDICQRGTSLTIQCQVDSQVTMMFWYRQQPGQSLTLIATANQGSEATYESGFVIDKFPISRPNLTFSTLTVSNMSPEDSSIYLCSVGRGSATQYFGPGTRLLVL.

This sequence joins TRBV7-2 and TRBJ2-7. Per the germline V gene, CDR1 is SGHTA and CDR2 is FQGNSA. This CDR3 spans 15 amino acids. CDR3 region: CASSLHIWGSYEQYF.